This T cell receptor beta chain is from a study of early T cells in non-severe SARS-CoV-2 infection (dated by TCRdb to about 2021). For the study in its entirety: Because TCR sequencing relied on bulk RNA taken from unsorted whole blood, pairing of alpha and beta chains was not possible. Study-wide findings and limitations: VDJdb matching was skewed toward anti-spike CD8 responses, so virus-specific expansions were likely underestimated and private and CD4 specificities were missed.

From cysteine to phenylalanine, the CDR3 is 16 amino acids long. CDR3 DNA is the only sequence kept; it has 48 bases, read in frame from the first base. As encoded in the germline V gene (reference sequence), CDR1 is DFQATT while CDR2 is SNEGSKA. V is reduced by 0 bases and J by 7 bases, leaving a spacing of 19 bases between them. The method was 5' RACE. Sequencing instrument: NextSeq 500. In the TCR library protocol, unique molecular identifiers were attached to individual cDNA molecules to correct for PCR bias and sequencing error. Both TCR alpha and beta chains were sequenced, and tight co-correlation was observed between alpha and beta sequence abundances in each sample. Regarding the original processing steps: V gene, J gene and CDR3 annotation of TCR sequences was performed with Decombinator V4. TCRs were defined as expanded if a significant change between any two time points was detected under a Poisson model with p below 0.0001. TCR abundances were normalised to the total number of TCRs sequenced per sample and were expressed as counts per million. MAIT TCRs were defined by TRAV1-2 paired with TRAJ12, TRAJ20 or TRAJ33, and iNKT TCRs by TRAV10 paired with TRAJ18. VDJdb, accessed 1 November 2021, was searched for CMV, EBV and SARS-CoV-2 annotated TCRs, with TCRs annotated for multiple antigens excluded. TCRdb took the public reads, trimmed them with fastp at Q25, ran MiXCR for clone calling and kept in-frame beta chains. Each record represents a unique CDR3 protein, reported with the most common genes and DNA among its rows. The V and J calls and clone size come from TCRdb's table, not from the authors' own analysis. Across this sample there are 35,000 to 45,000 distinct CDR3 sequences, with roughly 6.8% seen only once. Of the sample, about 25% is held by the ten largest clones.

This was a case-control study nested in a cohort of healthcare workers in London, UK, who had nasopharyngeal swab PCR tests and blood samples taken every week. Between 23 and 31 March 2020, the week of the UK lockdown, healthcare workers were enrolled and then followed up weekly for as long as 16 weeks. This clonotype appeared many times. The target of this receptor is not known. No quality values exist for individual bases; no much larger clone is one base distant. Here the chain combines TRBV20-1 and TRBJ1-5, with TRBD1 tentatively as D gene (6 bases match). The receptor was derived from an adult who was a healthcare worker with PCR-confirmed SARS-CoV-2 infection or an uninfected control (not recorded which). Material: whole blood, obtained at baseline. The DNA sequence reads TGCAGTGCTAGAGATCACTTAGGGGGGGAAAAACAGCCCCAGCATTTT. Its translation is CSARDHLGGEKQPQHF.